This entry concerns a single T cell receptor (beta chain). The antigen remains unidentified. The CDR3 length is 19 residues. This record comes from a study of cytomegalovirus exposure and HLA in healthy donors. Study-wide points: Presence/absence analyses assumed roughly uniform sequencing depth across donors.

A multiplex PCR was run with 60 Vbeta primers and 13 Jbeta primers. Sequencing was performed with immunoSEQ multiplex PCR; in TCRdb, only in-frame clones are kept and a portion is missing. The sample shows some 160,000 clones, around four fifths of them seen only once. Donors were ostensibly healthy at sampling, although undocumented immune exposures were probable. Sequenced: PBMCs. The clonotype was recovered from a male donor in good health and CMV-seronegative. This chain joins TRBV21-1 and TRBJ1-6. TRBV21-1 is a documented pseudogene. The CDR3 DNA sequence: TGTGCCAGCAGCAAATGCAATGGTTTGGGCAGATCGAGGGATTCACCCCTCCACTTT. Translated, it gives CASSKCNGLGRSRDSPLHF.